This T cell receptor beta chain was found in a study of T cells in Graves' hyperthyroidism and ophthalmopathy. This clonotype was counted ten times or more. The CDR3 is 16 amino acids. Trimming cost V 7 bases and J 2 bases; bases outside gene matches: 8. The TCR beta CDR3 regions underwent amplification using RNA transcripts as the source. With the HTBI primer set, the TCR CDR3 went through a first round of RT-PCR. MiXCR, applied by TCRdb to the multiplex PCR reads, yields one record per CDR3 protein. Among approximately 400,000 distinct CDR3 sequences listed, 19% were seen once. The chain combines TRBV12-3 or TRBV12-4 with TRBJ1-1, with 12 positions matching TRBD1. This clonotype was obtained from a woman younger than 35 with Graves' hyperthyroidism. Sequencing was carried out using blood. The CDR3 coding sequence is TGTGCCAGCACCGGCGGGGACAGGGGGCAAAACACTGAAGCTTTCTTT. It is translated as CASTGGDRGQNTEAFF.